This T cell receptor (beta chain) was sequenced for a study of T cells after yellow fever vaccination. Points from the study as a whole: The secondary response was weaker, and its peak arrived faster, on day 5 versus 15. Abundant clonotypes from the bulk population could contaminate FACS-sorted repertoires.

This clonotype has more than one count but fewer than ten. What it recognizes is unknown. TCRdb independently ran MiXCR on the 5' RACE reads; one entry per CDR3 protein. The repertoire holds under 600,000 distinct CDR3 sequences, with just over 20% as singletons. Germline assignment: CDR1 SGHVS and CDR2 FQNEAQ. V lost 5 bases, J lost 2 bases, and 6 bases lay in between. This CDR3 region has 12 residues. This receptor was taken from a man younger than 30 who received the YFV17D yellow fever vaccine. The sample here was PBMCs, taken about 21 days after the first yellow fever vaccination. The chain carries TRBV7-8 and TRBJ1-1, with D unclear. The CDR3, as DNA: TGTGCCAGCAGCATCCTTAACACTGAAGCTTTCTTT. This translates into CASSILNTEAFF.